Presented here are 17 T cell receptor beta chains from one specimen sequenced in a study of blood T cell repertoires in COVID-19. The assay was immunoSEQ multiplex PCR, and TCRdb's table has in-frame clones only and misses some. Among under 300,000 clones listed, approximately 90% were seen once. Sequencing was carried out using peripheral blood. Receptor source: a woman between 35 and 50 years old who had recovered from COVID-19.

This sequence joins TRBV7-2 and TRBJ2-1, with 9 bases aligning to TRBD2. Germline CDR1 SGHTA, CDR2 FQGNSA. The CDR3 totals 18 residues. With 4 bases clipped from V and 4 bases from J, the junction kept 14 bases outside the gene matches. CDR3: CASSYLGSLAGGYNEQFF. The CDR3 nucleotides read TGTGCCAGCAGCTATTTGGGCTCGTTGGCGGGAGGGTACAATGAGCAGTTCTTC.

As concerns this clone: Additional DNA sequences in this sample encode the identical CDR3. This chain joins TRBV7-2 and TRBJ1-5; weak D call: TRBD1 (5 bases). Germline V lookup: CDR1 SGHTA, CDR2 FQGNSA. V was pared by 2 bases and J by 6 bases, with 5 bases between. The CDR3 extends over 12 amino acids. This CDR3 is CASSLRGQPQHF. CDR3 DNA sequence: TGTGCCAGCAGCTTAAGGGGTCAGCCCCAGCATTTT.

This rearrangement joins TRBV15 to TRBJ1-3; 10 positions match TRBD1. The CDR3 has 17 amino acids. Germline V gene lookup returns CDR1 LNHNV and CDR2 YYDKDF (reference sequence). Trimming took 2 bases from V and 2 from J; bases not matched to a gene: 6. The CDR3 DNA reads TGTGCCACCAGCAGACGGACAGGGGGTTGGGCTGGAAACACCATATATTTT. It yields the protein CATSRRTGGWAGNTIYF.

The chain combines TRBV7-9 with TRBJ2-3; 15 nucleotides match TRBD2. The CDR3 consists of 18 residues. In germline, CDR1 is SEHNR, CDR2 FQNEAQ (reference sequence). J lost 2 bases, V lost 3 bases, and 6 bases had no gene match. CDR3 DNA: TGTGCCAGCAGCTTTGGACTAGCGGGGGGGACCCTCACAGATACGCAGTATTTT. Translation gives CASSFGLAGGTLTDTQYF.

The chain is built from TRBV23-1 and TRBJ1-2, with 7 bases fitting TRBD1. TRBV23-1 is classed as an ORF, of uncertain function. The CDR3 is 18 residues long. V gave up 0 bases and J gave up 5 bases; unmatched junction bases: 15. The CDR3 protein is CASSQSPPDRHRGYGYTF. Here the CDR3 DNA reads TGCGCCAGCAGTCAATCCCCACCGGACAGGCACCGAGGGTATGGCTACACCTTC.

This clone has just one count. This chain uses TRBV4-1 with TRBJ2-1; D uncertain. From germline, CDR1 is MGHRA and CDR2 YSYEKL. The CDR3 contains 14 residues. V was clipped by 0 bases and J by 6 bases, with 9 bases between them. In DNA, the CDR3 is TGCGCCAGCAGCCAAGATGGGCCCCCCAATGAGCAGTTCTTC. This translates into CASSQDGPPNEQFF.

In nucleotides, the CDR3 is TGTGCCAGCCGCGATAGCGGGAGGGCCAATGAGCAGTTCTTC. Translation gives CASRDSGRANEQFF. This chain joins TRBV6-5 and TRBJ2-1, with 11 nucleotides matching TRBD2. The CDR3 spans 14 residues. The trim removed 8 bases at V and 6 bases at J, leaving 6 bases unmatched. Germline assignment: CDR1 MNHEY and CDR2 SVGAGI.

In DNA form, the CDR3 reads TGTGCCAGCAGTCTCCCGGGGGGACGGGAAAAACTGTTTTTT. Amino acids: CASSLPGGREKLFF. The rearrangement links TRBV28 to TRBJ1-4; tentatively, D is TRBD1 (5 bases). There are 14 residues in the CDR3. Trimming stripped 5 bases from V and 8 bases from J, with 15 bases between. Germline CDR1 MDHEN, CDR2 SYDVKM.

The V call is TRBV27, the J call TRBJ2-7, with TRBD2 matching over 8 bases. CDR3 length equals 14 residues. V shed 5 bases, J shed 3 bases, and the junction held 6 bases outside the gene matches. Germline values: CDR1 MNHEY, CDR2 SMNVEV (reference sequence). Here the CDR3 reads CASSRSREGYEQYF. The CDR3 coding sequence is TGTGCCAGCAGTCGCAGCCGGGAGGGCTACGAGCAGTACTTC.

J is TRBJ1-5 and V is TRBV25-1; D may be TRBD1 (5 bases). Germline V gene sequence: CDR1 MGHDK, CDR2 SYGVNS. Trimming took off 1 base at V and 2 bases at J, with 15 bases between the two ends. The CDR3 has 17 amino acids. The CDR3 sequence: CASSESRQGVGNQPQHF. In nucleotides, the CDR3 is TGTGCCAGCAGTGAATCGCGGCAGGGTGTGGGCAATCAGCCCCAGCATTTT.

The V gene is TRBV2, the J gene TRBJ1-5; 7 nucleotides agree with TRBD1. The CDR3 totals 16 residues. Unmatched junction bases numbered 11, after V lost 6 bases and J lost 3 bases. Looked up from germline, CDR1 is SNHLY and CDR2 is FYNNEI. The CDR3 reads CASSRQGGGLNQPQHF. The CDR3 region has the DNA TGTGCCAGCAGCCGCCAGGGGGGAGGCCTCAATCAGCCCCAGCATTTT.

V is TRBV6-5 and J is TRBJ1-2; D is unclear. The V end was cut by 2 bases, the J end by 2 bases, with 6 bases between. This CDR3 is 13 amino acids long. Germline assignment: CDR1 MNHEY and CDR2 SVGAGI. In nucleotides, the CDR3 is TGTGCCAGCAGTTACGTCAGAAACTATGGCTACACCTTC. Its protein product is CASSYVRNYGYTF.

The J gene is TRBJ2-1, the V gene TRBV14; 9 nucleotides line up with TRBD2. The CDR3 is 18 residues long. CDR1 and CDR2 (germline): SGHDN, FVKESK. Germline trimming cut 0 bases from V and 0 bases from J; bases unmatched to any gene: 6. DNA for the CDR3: TGTGCCAGCAGCCAAGAGTTGGTAGCGGGAGACTCCTACAATGAGCAGTTCTTC. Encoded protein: CASSQELVAGDSYNEQFF.

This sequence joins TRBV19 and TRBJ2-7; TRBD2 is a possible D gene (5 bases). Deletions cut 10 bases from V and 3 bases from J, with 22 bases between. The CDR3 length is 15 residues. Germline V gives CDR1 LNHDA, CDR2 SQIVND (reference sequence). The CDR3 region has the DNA TGTGCCACTTCTCGGGGTCAGGCCGGCGGCTACGAGCAGTACTTC. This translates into CATSRGQAGGYEQYF.

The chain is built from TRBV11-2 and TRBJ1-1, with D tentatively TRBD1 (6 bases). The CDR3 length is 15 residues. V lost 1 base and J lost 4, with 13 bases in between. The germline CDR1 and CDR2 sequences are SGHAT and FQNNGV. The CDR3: CASSLVGGAGTEAFF. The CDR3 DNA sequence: TGTGCCAGCAGCTTAGTAGGGGGGGCGGGCACTGAAGCTTTCTTT.

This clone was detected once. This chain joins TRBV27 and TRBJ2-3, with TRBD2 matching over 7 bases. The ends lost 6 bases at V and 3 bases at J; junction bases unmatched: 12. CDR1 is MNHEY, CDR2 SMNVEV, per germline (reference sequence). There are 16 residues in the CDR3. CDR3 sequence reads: CASSRRAGPPTDTQYF. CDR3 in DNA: TGTGCCAGCAGCCGCCGAGCGGGACCCCCGACAGATACGCAGTATTTT.

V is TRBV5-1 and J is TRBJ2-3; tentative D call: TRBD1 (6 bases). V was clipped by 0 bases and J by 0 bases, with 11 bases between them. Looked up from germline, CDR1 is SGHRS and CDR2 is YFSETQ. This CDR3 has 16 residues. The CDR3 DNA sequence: TGCGCCAGCAGCTTGGCCCTGCAGGGGAGCACAGATACGCAGTATTTT. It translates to CASSLALQGSTDTQYF.